The 8 T cell receptor beta chains presented below share a single source sample, sequenced in a study of T cell responses to AZD1222 COVID-19 vaccine. Measured with immunoSEQ multiplex PCR; TCRdb has only the in-frame clones, and not every one. The sample lists about 130,000 clones, about nine tenths occurring once. The source was peripheral blood, collected 28 days after the second AZD1222 dose. The receptors stem from an adult who received the AZD1222 COVID-19 vaccine.

The chain employs TRBV7-2 and TRBJ1-2, with TRBD1 identical over 7 bases. After removal of 6 bases from V and 4 bases from J, the junction contained 8 bases not matched to a gene. Looked up from germline, CDR1 is SGHTA and CDR2 is FQGNSA. The CDR3 spans 14 residues. CDR3 DNA sequence: TGTGCCAGCAGACCGACAGGGAAGGGCTATGGCTACACCTTC. Translating gives CASRPTGKGYGYTF.

The rearrangement joins TRBV12-3 or TRBV12-4 to TRBJ1-2; no definite D call. V lost 5 bases to trimming and J lost 0 bases, with 7 bases between them. There are 13 residues in the CDR3. CDR3 in DNA: TGTGCCAGCAGTACGGAACCTAACTATGGCTACACCTTC. Protein product: CASSTEPNYGYTF.

There are a few counts of this clone. The chain carries TRBV6-1 and TRBJ1-5, with TRBD1 matching 10 bases. The CDR3 contains 17 residues. Germline CDR1 MNHNS, CDR2 SASEGT. The V and J ends lost 3 bases and 8 bases, in that order; junction bases with no gene match: 13. This chain's CDR3 is CASSEFSWTGGFEPQHF. CDR3 DNA: TGTGCCAGCAGTGAGTTCTCCTGGACAGGGGGTTTTGAGCCCCAGCATTTT.

The CDR3 loop is CSVNSGRYYEQFF. For the CDR3, the DNA is TGCAGCGTTAACAGCGGGAGATATTATGAGCAGTTCTTC. The chain couples TRBV29-1 to TRBJ2-1; 8 bases align to TRBD2. There are 13 residues in the CDR3. After removal of 5 bases from V and 8 bases from J, the junction contained 8 bases not matched to a gene. CDR1 and CDR2 from the germline V gene are SQVTM and ANQGSEA.

The chain couples TRBV19 to TRBJ2-1; 14 nucleotides align to TRBD2. The ends lost 5 bases at V and 10 bases at J; junction bases unmatched: 10. CDR1 and CDR2 (germline): LNHDA, SQIVND (reference sequence). The CDR3 contains 16 residues. The CDR3 coding sequence is TGTGCCAGTAGTCCCGAGCGGACTAGCGGGGGGAGAGAGCAGTTCTTC. Translated: CASSPERTSGGREQFF.

The chain combines TRBV30 with TRBJ1-1; D unclear. Trimming removed 1 base at V and 1 base at J, with 7 bases between. Germline lookup yields CDR1 GTSNPN and CDR2 SVGIG (reference sequence). The CDR3 totals 13 residues. DNA of the CDR3: TGTGCCTGGAGTGACAGCTGGAACACTGAAGCTTTCTTT. This translates into CAWSDSWNTEAFF. The whole variable domain, remainder taken from reference TRBV30 and TRBJ1-1, is SQTIHQWPATLVQPVGSPLSLECTVEGTSNPNLYWYRQAAGRGLQLLFYSVGIGQISSEVPQNLSASRPQDRQFILSSKKLLLSDSGFYLCAWSDSWNTEAFFGQGTRLTVV.

J is TRBJ1-6 and V is TRBV6-6; D is unclear. Germline lookup yields CDR1 MNHNY and CDR2 SVGAGI (reference sequence). The ends were cut back, 6 bases at V and 6 bases at J, with 9 bases in the middle. The CDR3 has 13 amino acids. This chain's CDR3 is CASRERLNSPLHF. CDR3 in DNA: TGTGCCAGCAGGGAACGCCTTAATTCACCCCTCCACTTT.

The chain couples TRBV10-2 to TRBJ1-2; D is uncertain. The CDR3 is 14 amino acids. V shed 3 bases and J shed 0 bases, with 8 bases lying between them. Germline-derived CDR1 and CDR2 are WSHSY and SAAADI. CDR3 sequence (DNA): TGCGCCAGCAGTGAACCACACCCTAACTATGGCTACACCTTC. It is translated as CASSEPHPNYGYTF.